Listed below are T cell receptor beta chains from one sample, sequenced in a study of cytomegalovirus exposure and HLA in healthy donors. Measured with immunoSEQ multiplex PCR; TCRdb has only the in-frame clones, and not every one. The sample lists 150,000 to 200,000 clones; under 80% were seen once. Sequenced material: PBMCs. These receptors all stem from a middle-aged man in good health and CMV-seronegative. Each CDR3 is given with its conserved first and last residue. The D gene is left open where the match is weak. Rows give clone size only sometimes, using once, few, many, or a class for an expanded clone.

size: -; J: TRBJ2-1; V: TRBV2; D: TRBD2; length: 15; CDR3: CASRSWTSGYNEQFF; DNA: TGTGCCAGCAGATCGTGGACTAGCGGCTACAATGAGCAGTTCTTC
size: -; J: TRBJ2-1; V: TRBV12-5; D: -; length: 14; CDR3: CASGSDGQGYEQFF; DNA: TGTGCTAGTGGTTCGGACGGGCAGGGCTATGAGCAGTTCTTC
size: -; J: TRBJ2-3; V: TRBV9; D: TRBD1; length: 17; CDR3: CASSADAGTGETDTQYF; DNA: TGTGCCAGCAGCGCCGACGCCGGGACAGGGGAAACAGATACGCAGTATTTT
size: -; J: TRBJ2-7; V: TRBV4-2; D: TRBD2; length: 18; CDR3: CASSQDLGSLADPYEQYF; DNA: TGTGCCAGCAGCCAAGATTTAGGAAGCCTAGCGGACCCCTACGAGCAGTACTTC
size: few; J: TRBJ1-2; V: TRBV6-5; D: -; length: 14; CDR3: CASSSAGRNYGYTF; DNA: TGTGCCAGCAGTTCGGCGGGGCGGAACTATGGCTACACCTTC
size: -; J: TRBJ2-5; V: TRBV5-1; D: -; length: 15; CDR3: CASSLDRDTQETQYF; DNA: TGCGCCAGCAGCTTAGACCGGGACACCCAAGAGACCCAGTACTTC
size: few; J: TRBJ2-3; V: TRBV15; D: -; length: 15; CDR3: CATSRDGTSTDTQYF; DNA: TGTGCCACCAGCAGAGACGGGACTAGCACAGATACGCAGTATTTT
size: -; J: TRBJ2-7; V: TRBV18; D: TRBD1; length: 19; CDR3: CASSAGVLTGGSSSYEQYF; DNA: TGTGCCAGCTCAGCGGGCGTGCTGACAGGGGGCTCCAGCTCCTACGAGCAGTACTTC
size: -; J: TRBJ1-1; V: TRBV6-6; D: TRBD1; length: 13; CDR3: CASRRQGGTEAFF; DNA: TGTGCCAGCAGGCGACAGGGGGGCACTGAAGCTTTCTTT
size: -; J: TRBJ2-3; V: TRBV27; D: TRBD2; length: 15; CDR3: CASRSPGLAVDTQYF; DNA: TGTGCCAGCAGGTCTCCGGGACTAGCAGTAGATACGCAGTATTTT
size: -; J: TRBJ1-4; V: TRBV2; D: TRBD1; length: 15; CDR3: CASSGASGGREKLFF; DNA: TGTGCCAGCAGTGGAGCGTCAGGGGGTAGAGAAAAACTGTTTTTT
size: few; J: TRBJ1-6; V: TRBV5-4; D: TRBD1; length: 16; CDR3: CASRAGTGTGNSPLHF; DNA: TGTGCCAGCAGGGCCGGGACAGGGACGGGCAATTCACCCCTCCACTTT
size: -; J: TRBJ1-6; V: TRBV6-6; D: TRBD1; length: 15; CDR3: CASSYDRGIYSPLHF; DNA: TGTGCCAGCAGTTACGACAGGGGGATTTATTCACCCCTCCACTTT
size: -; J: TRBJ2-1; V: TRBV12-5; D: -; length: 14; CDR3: CAEEAGHTPNEQFF; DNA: TGTGCAGAAGAGGCGGGCCATACCCCCAATGAGCAGTTCTTC
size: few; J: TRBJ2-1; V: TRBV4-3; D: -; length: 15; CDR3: CASSQVDSHFNEQFF; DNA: TGCGCCAGCAGCCAAGTGGACAGCCACTTTAATGAGCAGTTCTTC
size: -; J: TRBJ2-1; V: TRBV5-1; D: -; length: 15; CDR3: CASSLFQGWDNEQFF; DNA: TGCGCCAGCAGCTTGTTCCAGGGTTGGGACAATGAGCAGTTCTTC
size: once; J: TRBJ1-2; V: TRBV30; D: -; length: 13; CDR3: CAWTRGGGYGYTF; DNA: TGTGCCTGGACTAGGGGAGGCGGCTATGGCTACACCTTC
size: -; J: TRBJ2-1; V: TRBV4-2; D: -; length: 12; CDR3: CAVDGGRDEQFF; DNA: TGTGCCGTTGACGGGGGGCGAGATGAGCAGTTCTTC
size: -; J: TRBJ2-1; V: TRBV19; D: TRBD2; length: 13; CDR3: CASSAGLGSEQFF; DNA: TGTGCCAGTAGTGCGGGACTAGGAAGTGAGCAGTTCTTC
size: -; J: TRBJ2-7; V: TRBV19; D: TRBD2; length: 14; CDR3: CASSIPGGSYEQYF; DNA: TGTGCCAGTAGTATCCCGGGAGGGTCCTACGAGCAGTACTTC
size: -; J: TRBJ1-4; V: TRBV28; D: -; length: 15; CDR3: CASSLLQGSNEKLFF; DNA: TGTGCCAGCAGTTTATTGCAGGGGTCAAACGAAAAACTGTTTTTT
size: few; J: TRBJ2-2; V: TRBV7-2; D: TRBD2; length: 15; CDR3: CASSSSGLAAGELFF; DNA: TGTGCCAGCAGCTCCTCGGGACTAGCAGCCGGGGAGCTGTTTTTT
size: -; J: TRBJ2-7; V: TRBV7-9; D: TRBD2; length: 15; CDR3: CASSLGLLAGGEQYF; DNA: TGTGCCAGCAGCTTAGGGCTACTAGCGGGAGGTGAGCAGTACTTC
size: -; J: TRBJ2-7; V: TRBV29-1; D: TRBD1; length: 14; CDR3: CSVEVGTGAYEQYF; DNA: TGCAGCGTTGAGGTTGGGACAGGGGCATACGAGCAGTACTTC
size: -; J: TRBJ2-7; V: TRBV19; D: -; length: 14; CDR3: CASSKNRDINEQYF; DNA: TGTGCCAGTAGTAAAAACCGGGACATAAACGAGCAGTACTTC
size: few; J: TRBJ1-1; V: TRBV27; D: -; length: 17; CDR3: CASSLPGGVDMNTEAFF; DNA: TGTGCCAGCAGTTTACCGGGGGGGGTCGATATGAACACTGAAGCTTTCTTT
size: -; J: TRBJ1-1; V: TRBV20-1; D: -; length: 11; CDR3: CSARVNTEAFF; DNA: TGCAGTGCCAGGGTGAACACTGAAGCTTTCTTT
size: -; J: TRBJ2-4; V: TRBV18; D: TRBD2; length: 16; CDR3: CASSLATSGVGGIQYF; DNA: TGTGCCAGCTCACTCGCGACTAGCGGGGTTGGGGGCATTCAGTACTTC
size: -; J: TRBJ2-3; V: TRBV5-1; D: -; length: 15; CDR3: CASSLDREATDTQYF; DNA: TGCGCCAGCAGCTTGGACAGGGAAGCAACAGATACGCAGTATTTT
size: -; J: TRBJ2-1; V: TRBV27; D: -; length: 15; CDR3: CASSKPMRIYNEQFF; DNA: TGTGCCAGCAGCAAACCCATGCGCATCTACAATGAGCAGTTCTTC
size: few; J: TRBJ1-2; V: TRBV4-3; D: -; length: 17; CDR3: CASSQDLSDTSRYGYTF; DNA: TGCGCCAGCAGCCAAGACTTATCGGACACTTCTAGGTATGGCTACACCTTC
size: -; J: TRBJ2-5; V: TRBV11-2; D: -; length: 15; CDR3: CASSLDFSYQETQYF; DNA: TGTGCCAGCAGCTTAGATTTTTCGTACCAAGAGACCCAGTACTTC
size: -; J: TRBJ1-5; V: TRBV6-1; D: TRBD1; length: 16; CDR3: CASSEQGQGVAQPQHF; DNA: TGTGCCAGCAGTGAACAGGGACAGGGGGTGGCTCAGCCCCAGCATTTT
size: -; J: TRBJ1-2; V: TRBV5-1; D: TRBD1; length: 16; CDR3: CASSSQTGLGDYGYTF; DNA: TGCGCCAGCAGCTCCCAGACAGGGCTTGGGGACTATGGCTACACCTTC
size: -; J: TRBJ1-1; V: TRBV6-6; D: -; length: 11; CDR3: CASSRGTEAFF; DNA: TGTGCCAGCAGCAGGGGAACTGAAGCTTTCTTT
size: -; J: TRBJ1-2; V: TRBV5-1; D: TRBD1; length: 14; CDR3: CASSQPDRGDGYTF; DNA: TGCGCCAGCAGCCAACCCGACAGGGGTGATGGCTACACCTTC
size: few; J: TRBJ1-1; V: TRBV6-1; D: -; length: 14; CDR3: CASSFMTQNTEAFF; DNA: TGTGCCAGCAGTTTTATGACACAGAACACTGAAGCTTTCTTT
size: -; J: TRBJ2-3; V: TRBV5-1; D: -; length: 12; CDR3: CASSLAQDTQYF; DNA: TGCGCCAGCAGCTTGGCCCAAGATACGCAGTATTTT
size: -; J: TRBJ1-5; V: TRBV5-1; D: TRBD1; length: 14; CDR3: CASSSTGGNQPQHF; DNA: TGCGCCAGCAGCTCCACAGGGGGCAATCAGCCCCAGCATTTT
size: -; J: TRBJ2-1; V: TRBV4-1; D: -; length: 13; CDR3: CASSHDLGNEQFF; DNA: TGCGCCAGCAGCCATGACCTAGGTAATGAGCAGTTCTTC
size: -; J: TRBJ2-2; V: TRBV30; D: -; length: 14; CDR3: CAWSAGRATGELFF; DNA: TGTGCCTGGAGTGCGGGCAGGGCCACCGGGGAGCTGTTTTTT
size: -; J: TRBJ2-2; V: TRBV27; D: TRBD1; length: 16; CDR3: CASLDREKSWPGELFF; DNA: TGTGCCAGCTTGGACAGGGAGAAGTCTTGGCCCGGGGAGCTGTTTTTT
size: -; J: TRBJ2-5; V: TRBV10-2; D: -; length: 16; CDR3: CASSESVPPDQETQYF; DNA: TGCGCCAGCAGTGAGTCTGTCCCTCCGGACCAAGAGACCCAGTACTTC
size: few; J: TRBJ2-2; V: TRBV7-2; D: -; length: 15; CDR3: CASSAKAGDTGELFF; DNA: TGTGCCAGCAGCGCCAAGGCAGGGGACACCGGGGAGCTGTTTTTT
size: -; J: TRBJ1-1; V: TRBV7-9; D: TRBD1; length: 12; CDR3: CASSLDWRGQGF; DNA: TGTGCCAGCAGCTTAGACTGGCGGGGACAGGGGTTT
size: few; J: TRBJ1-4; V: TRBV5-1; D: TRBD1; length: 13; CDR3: CASSLADGGGAHF; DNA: TGCGCCAGCAGCTTGGCCGACGGAGGGGGCGCTCATTTT